This passage covers 13 T cell receptor beta chains from one sample sequenced in a study of blood T cells in healthy people across ages. A second PCR of about 7 to 12 cycles used a sample-barcoded 5' primer and a J-beta primer mix. TCRdb redid the calling of the 5' RACE reads with MiXCR, one entry per CDR3 protein. The table shows 850,000 to 1,300,000 distinct CDR3 sequences, with 35% to 55% occurring only once. What was sequenced was blood. These receptors were taken from a woman aged 55-69 years in good health.

Ten or more counts support this clonotype. The chain joins TRBV7-2 to TRBJ2-4; 8 bases match TRBD1. Germline V gives CDR1 SGHTA, CDR2 FQGNSA. J was trimmed by 3 bases and V by 5 bases; bases with no gene match: 6. This CDR3 has 15 amino acids. The CDR3 spells CASSDGQGGKNIQYF. DNA of the CDR3: TGTGCCAGCAGCGATGGACAGGGCGGCAAAAACATTCAGTACTTC.

V gene TRBV29-1 combines with J gene TRBJ2-1; D not certain. The ends were cut back, 8 bases at V and 7 bases at J, with 15 bases in the middle. This CDR3 has 12 amino acids. The germline CDR1 and CDR2 sequences are SQVTM and ANQGSEA. The CDR3 DNA reads TGCAGCTCTCCAGGATCTGGGAATGAGCAGTTCTTC. Translated, it gives CSSPGSGNEQFF.

This clonotype was found a few times. This chain joins TRBV7-9 and TRBJ2-7, with D possibly TRBD2 on 6 matching bases. This CDR3 has 16 residues. V was shortened by 0 bases and J by 2 bases, with 14 bases between the two germline ends. Germline CDR1 and CDR2: SEHNR and FQNEAQ (reference sequence). The CDR3 reads CASSLAHGTLPYEQYF. The CDR3 DNA reads as TGTGCCAGCAGCTTAGCACACGGGACTTTACCCTACGAGCAGTACTTC.

This chain connects TRBV20-1 to TRBJ2-7; 9 bases map to TRBD1. The CDR3 loop spans 13 amino acids. The germline CDR1 and CDR2 sequences are DFQATT and SNEGSKA (reference sequence). V was clipped by 4 bases and J by 5 bases; unmatched bases: 6. The CDR3 nucleotides read TGCAGTGCTACGGGGACAGGGACGCACGAGCAGTACTTC. This codes for CSATGTGTHEQYF.

In DNA, the CDR3 is TGTGCCAGCACTCCCGTAGCGGGAGGGCCCACCGGGGAGCTGTTTTTT. It codes for CASTPVAGGPTGELFF. The genes are TRBV6-5 and TRBJ2-2; 11 nucleotides align to TRBD2. J was trimmed by 4 bases and V by 7 bases; bases with no gene match: 8. Per germline, CDR1 MNHEY and CDR2 SVGAGI. The CDR3 covers 16 residues.

This clonotype was seen only a few times. The chain joins TRBV6-2 or TRBV6-3 to TRBJ2-3; D is possibly TRBD1 (5 bases). The germline gives CDR1 MNHEY, CDR2 SVGEGT. Between the trimmed V and J ends, which lost 4 bases and 2 bases, there was a span of 10 bases. This CDR3 is 14 amino acids long. CDR3 region: CASSWNRPTDTQYF. Written as DNA, the CDR3 is TGTGCCAGCAGTTGGAACAGGCCCACAGATACGCAGTATTTT.

The chain recombines TRBV28 with TRBJ1-1; D ambiguous. Per germline, CDR1 MDHEN and CDR2 SYDVKM. Trimming stripped 2 bases from V and 1 base from J, with 11 bases between. This CDR3 is 15 amino acids long. CDR3 bases: TGTGCCAGCAGTTTAGGAGGACTGGAGAACACTGAAGCTTTCTTT. This gives the protein CASSLGGLENTEAFF.

There are many counts of this clonotype. The genes are TRBV7-3 and TRBJ2-1; perhaps D is TRBD1 or TRBD2 (5 bases each). CDR1 and CDR2 from the germline V gene are SGHTA and FQGTGA. V was trimmed by 3 bases and J by 4 bases, leaving 10 bases between them. The CDR3 covers 14 residues. The CDR3 region is CASSFGTSYNEQFF. Written as DNA, the CDR3 is TGTGCCAGCAGCTTTGGGACCTCGTACAATGAGCAGTTCTTC.

This clonotype was detected a few times. CDR3 loop: CAWSTGGYGYTF. The CDR3 region has the DNA TGTGCCTGGAGTACAGGTGGCTATGGCTACACCTTC. This chain uses TRBV30 with TRBJ1-2; a possible D gene is TRBD1 (5 bases). V lost 2 bases and J 4 bases, leaving 8 bases between the germline ends. CDR3 length: 12 residues. Per germline, CDR1 GTSNPN and CDR2 SVGIG (reference sequence). Together with reference TRBV30 and TRBJ1-2, the CDR3 gives the full variable domain: SQTIHQWPATLVQPVGSPLSLECTVEGTSNPNLYWYRQAAGRGLQLLFYSVGIGQISSEVPQNLSASRPQDRQFILSSKKLLLSDSGFYLCAWSTGGYGYTFGSGTRLTVV.

The chain uses TRBV5-1 and TRBJ2-7, with TRBD1 matching 11 bases. Germline CDR1 is SGHRS and CDR2 is YFSETQ. The CDR3 is 15 residues long. Unmatched junction bases numbered 8, after V lost 4 bases and J lost 5 bases. CDR3 nucleotides: TGCGCCAGCAGCCTGCCGGGACAGGGGGTACACGAGCAGTACTTC. It codes for CASSLPGQGVHEQYF.

The chain joins TRBV6-1 to TRBJ1-1, with 9 bases that match TRBD1. Trimming removed 6 bases from V and 5 bases from J; junction bases left unmatched: 10. Germline assignment: CDR1 MNHNS and CDR2 SASEGT. The CDR3 extends over 15 amino acids. This CDR3 reads CASRRGDRERTEAFF. In DNA, the CDR3 is TGTGCCAGCAGAAGAGGGGACAGGGAGAGGACTGAAGCTTTCTTT.

The chain carries TRBV20-1 and TRBJ1-2; D is undetermined. CDR1 is DFQATT and CDR2 is SNEGSKA in the germline V gene (reference sequence). This CDR3 region has 13 residues. The DNA of the CDR3 is TGCACCGTCCTCAAGGCTGCTAACTATGGCTACACCTTC. Its protein is CTVLKAANYGYTF.

This clonotype turned up a few times. V gene TRBV12-3 or TRBV12-4 combines with J gene TRBJ2-7; D unclear. Trimming stripped 2 bases from V and 0 bases from J, with 20 bases between. This CDR3 has 18 residues. CDR3 bases: TGTGCCAGCAGTTTACGCCTCGGTACCATTTCAAGCTCCTACGAGCAGTACTTC. It translates to CASSLRLGTISSSYEQYF.